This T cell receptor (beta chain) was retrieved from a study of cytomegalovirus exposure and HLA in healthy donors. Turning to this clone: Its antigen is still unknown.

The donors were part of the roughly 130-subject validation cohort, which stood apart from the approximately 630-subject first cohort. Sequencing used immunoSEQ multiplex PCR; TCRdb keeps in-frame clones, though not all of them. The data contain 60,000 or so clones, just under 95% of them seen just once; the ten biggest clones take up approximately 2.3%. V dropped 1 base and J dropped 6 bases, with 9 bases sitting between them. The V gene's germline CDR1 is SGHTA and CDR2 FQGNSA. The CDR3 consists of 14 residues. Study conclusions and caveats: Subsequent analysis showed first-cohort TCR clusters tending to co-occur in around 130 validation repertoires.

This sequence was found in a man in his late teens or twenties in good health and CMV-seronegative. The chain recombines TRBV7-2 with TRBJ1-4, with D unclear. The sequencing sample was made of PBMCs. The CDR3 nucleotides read TGTGCCAGCAGCTTAGATGGGCACCATGAAAAACTGTTTTTT. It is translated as CASSLDGHHEKLFF.